Following are 9 T cell receptor beta chains from one sample sequenced in a study of PD-1 blockade in classical Hodgkin lymphoma. Every one of the patients relapsed after autologous stem cell transplantation (brentuximab vedotin exposure was variable). Libraries were prepared by immunoSEQ multiplex PCR; TCRdb keeps only in-frame clonotypes and omits some of them. The sample shows 37,000 or so clones, 88% of them seen only once. The sequenced sample was peripheral blood mononuclear cells (PBMCs), obtained before the second cycle of nivolumab. The receptor set was obtained from a human donor with classical Hodgkin lymphoma.

The chain employs TRBV11-2 and TRBJ2-7; TRBD1 aligns across 7 bases. Germline CDR1 and CDR2: SGHAT and FQNNGV. The length of the CDR3 is 14 residues. The J segment lost 9 bases and the V segment lost 5 bases, leaving 13 bases of the junction unmatched. CDR3 sequence: CASSTQGTVVGQYF. The CDR3 DNA follows: TGTGCCAGCAGCACACAAGGGACAGTTGTAGGGCAGTACTTC.

V is TRBV10-2 and J is TRBJ2-7, with unresolved D. Germline assignment: CDR1 WSHSY and CDR2 SAAADI. The CDR3 contains 15 residues. The V and J ends lost 4 bases and 0 bases respectively, with 13 bases between them. In DNA form, the CDR3 reads TGCGCCAGCAGTGGGCGGAGTCTGAGCTCCTACGAGCAGTACTTC. This gives the protein CASSGRSLSSYEQYF.

This chain uses TRBV4-1 with TRBJ2-1, with 9 nucleotides matching TRBD2. CDR1 is MGHRA, CDR2 YSYEKL, per germline. The V gene end was trimmed by 4 bases and the J gene end by 7 bases; junction bases not matched to a gene: 11. This CDR3 has 16 amino acids. The CDR3 sequence is CASSRSGLASPNEQFF. CDR3 DNA: TGCGCCAGCAGCCGATCGGGACTAGCTTCTCCAAATGAGCAGTTCTTC.

This chain connects TRBV29-1 to TRBJ2-1; 10 bases fit TRBD2. The CDR3 runs to 15 residues. Looked up from germline, CDR1 is SQVTM and CDR2 is ANQGSEA. V dropped 3 bases and J dropped 8; count of bases not matched to a gene: 10. The CDR3 DNA follows: TGCAGCGTTGAGAAGGGTAGCGGGAGGTTGGATGAGCAGTTCTTC. This codes for CSVEKGSGRLDEQFF.

The chain links TRBV7-3 to TRBJ2-1, with 8 positions matching TRBD2. V lost 6 bases and J lost 6; bases outside the gene matches: 7. The V gene's germline CDR1 is SGHTA and CDR2 FQGTGA. The CDR3 totals 14 residues. The CDR3, as DNA: TGTGCCAGCAGTCTAGAGCGGGAGCCCAATGAGCAGTTCTTC. Its protein is CASSLEREPNEQFF.

This chain links TRBV4-2 with TRBJ1-1, with D maybe TRBD1 (5 bases). Germline assignment: CDR1 LGHNA and CDR2 YNFKEQ. Trimming took 2 bases from V and 7 from J, leaving 14 bases between them. The CDR3 has 14 residues. The CDR3 reads CASSQSTGSFEAFF. For the CDR3, the DNA is TGTGCCAGCAGCCAATCCACAGGCTCTTTTGAAGCTTTCTTT.

This rearrangement joins TRBV6-1 to TRBJ2-1; 8 bases align to TRBD2. Germline V lookup: CDR1 MNHNS, CDR2 SASEGT. J gave up 6 bases and V 1 base, and 11 bases lay outside the gene matches. This CDR3 has 17 residues. The chain's CDR3 is CASSEGGPGRAVNEQFF. CDR3 sequence (DNA): TGTGCCAGCAGTGAAGGTGGTCCCGGGAGGGCCGTCAATGAGCAGTTCTTC.

This clone appeared a few times. The chain uses TRBV9 and TRBJ1-1; 8 bases match TRBD1. CDR1 and CDR2 (germline): SGDLS, YYNGEE. This CDR3 region has 15 residues. V shed 3 bases and J 1 base; nucleotides not matched to a gene: 5. In nucleotides, the CDR3 is TGTGCCAGCAGCGGCGGACAGGGCTGGAACACTGAAGCTTTCTTT. This codes for CASSGGQGWNTEAFF.

The V and J genes are TRBV19 and TRBJ1-1, with D tentatively TRBD1 (5 bases). The CDR3 extends over 14 amino acids. Germline lookup yields CDR1 LNHDA and CDR2 SQIVND (reference sequence). V was trimmed by 2 bases and J by 1 base, leaving 8 bases between them. CDR3 coding DNA: TGTGCCAGTAGTATATATGGGGGGAACACTGAAGCTTTCTTT. Its translation: CASSIYGGNTEAFF. Full variable domain (missing parts from reference TRBV19 and TRBJ1-1): DGGITQSPKYLFRKEGQNVTLSCEQNLNHDAMYWYRQDPGQGLRLIYYSQIVNDFQKGDIAEGYSVSREKKESFPLTVTSAQKNPTAFYLCASSIYGGNTEAFFGQGTRLTVV.